One and the same sample provided the 5 T cell receptor beta chains below, sequenced in a study of cytomegalovirus exposure and HLA in healthy donors. Primers for the PCR totalled 60 Vbeta and 13 Jbeta. The method was immunoSEQ multiplex PCR; TCRdb's version includes in-frame clones alone and lacks a portion of them. Here the sample spans some 77,000 clones, around 80% being singletons. Sequenced material: PBMCs. These receptors were taken from a man between 25 and 39 years old in good health and CMV-seronegative.

The chain recombines TRBV7-8 with TRBJ2-5; D is undetermined. The ends were cut back, 1 base at V and 2 bases at J, with 11 bases in the middle. Per the germline V gene, CDR1 is SGHVS and CDR2 is FQNEAQ. The CDR3 extends over 15 amino acids. Here the CDR3 reads CASSLGSGLQETQYF. DNA for the CDR3: TGTGCCAGCAGCTTAGGTTCCGGGTTACAAGAGACCCAGTACTTC. Variable domain in full (rest from reference TRBV7-8 and TRBJ2-5): GAGVSQSPRYKVAKRGQDVALRCDPISGHVSLFWYQQALGQGPEFLTYFQNEAQLDKSGLPSDRFFAERPEGSVSTLKIQRTQQEDSAVYLCASSLGSGLQETQYFGPGTRLLVL.

This clone has a handful of counts. The CDR3 region has the DNA TGTGCCAGCAGCCCGGGACTGACCAATCAGCCCCAGCATTTT. Translated: CASSPGLTNQPQHF. This chain uses TRBV7-9 with TRBJ1-5, with a tentative D call TRBD1 (5 bases). CDR1 SEHNR and CDR2 FQNEAQ come from the germline V gene (reference sequence). The CDR3 covers 14 residues. V gave up 5 bases and J gave up 3 bases, with 11 bases separating them.

This chain uses TRBV7-9 with TRBJ2-7; a possible D gene is TRBD2 (6 bases). The V gene's germline CDR1 is SEHNR and CDR2 FQNEAQ (reference sequence). Trimming left V 5 bases short and J 0 bases short, with 26 bases between. The CDR3 runs to 19 residues. The CDR3, as DNA: TGTGCCAGCAGCACTCTACCGGGACTGAGCGTATACAGCTCCTACGAGCAGTACTTC. The encoded protein is CASSTLPGLSVYSSYEQYF. The variable domain in full, completed from reference TRBV7-9 and TRBJ2-7, reads DTGVSQNPRHKITKRGQNVTFRCDPISEHNRLYWYRQTLGQGPEFLTYFQNEAQLEKSRLLSDRFSAERPKGSFSTLEIQRTEQGDSAMYLCASSTLPGLSVYSSYEQYFGPGTRLTVT.

The chain combines TRBV7-2 with TRBJ1-1, with D maybe TRBD1 (6 bases). From germline, CDR1 is SGHTA and CDR2 FQGNSA. V shed 1 base and J shed 1 base, with 13 bases lying between them. CDR3 length: 16 amino acids. CDR3 loop: CASSLVIGGGNTEAFF. The CDR3 region has the DNA TGTGCCAGCAGCTTAGTGATTGGGGGCGGGAACACTGAAGCTTTCTTT.

This chain joins TRBV12-5 and TRBJ1-3; a possible D gene is TRBD1 (5 bases). Trimming stripped 3 bases from V and 4 bases from J, with 10 bases between. Germline values: CDR1 LGHNT, CDR2 FRNRAP. CDR3 length: 14 residues. CDR3 region: CASGFGGPGNTIYF. CDR3 in DNA: TGTGCTAGTGGTTTCGGGGGACCAGGAAACACCATATATTTT. The complete variable domain, with remaining parts taken from reference TRBV12-5 and TRBJ1-3, reads DARVTQTPRHKVTEMGQEVTMRCQPILGHNTVFWYRQTMMQGLELLAYFRNRAPLDDSGMPKDRFSAEMPDATLATLKIQPSEPRDSAVYFCASGFGGPGNTIYFGEGSWLTVV.